Here is one TCR delta chain with its context. Which antigen it targets is not known. Base-call qualities are not available, and no considerably larger clone is one nucleotide away. The sample comes from a study of gamma-delta T cells after stem cell transplantation (TCRdb year 2016). V is pruned by 3 bases and J by 0 bases, leaving 3 bases of the junction without a gene match. CDR1 is given as GEAIGNYY and CDR2 as EKD, both from the germline V gene. Its CDR3 holds 15 amino acids, cysteine through phenylalanine. The sequence is cut down to CDR3 DNA, 45 bases in frame from base 1. Libraries were constructed by RT-PCR. The sequencer listed for this sample is Illumina MiSeq. In TCRdb, clones were called once more from the public reads by CATT, and rows of identical DNA were later combined. This sample comprises about 2,600 delta-chain clones, 3% to 3.5% of them detected only once. Approximately 55% of the sample is held by the ten biggest clonotypes.

Sequencing was carried out using gamma-delta T cells. The TCR was taken from a human donor. It is not recorded whose cells these are; they may come from a transplant donor. In this chain, TRDV2 is recombined with TRDJ1; 10 nucleotides in the junction match TRDD3. The CDR3: CACDPLGDNTDKLIF. The DNA is as follows: TGTGCCTGTGACCCGCTGGGGGATAACACCGATAAACTCATCTTT.